This record covers a single T cell receptor (beta chain). The record originates from a study of blood T cell repertoires in COVID-19. Study summary: Whether acute or convalescent, the COVID-19 samples came from the United States, Italy and Spain. The cDNA or gDNA used as material had been derived from T cells, B-cell-depleted T cells, or PBMCs.

CDR1 is LNHDA, CDR2 SQIVND, per germline (reference sequence). The CDR3 is 14 amino acids. The V end lost 8 bases, the J end lost 2 bases, and 14 bases lay between the germline ends. In the authors' methods: Estimation of nucleated cell counts was performed using reference gene primer amplification. Produced via immunoSEQ multiplex PCR; TCRdb's table is partial and in-frame only. That table gives V, J and clone size, and the DNA gave D and trimming. The sample has fewer than 150,000 clones, about 87% seen once. Source material: peripheral blood. This rearrangement joins TRBV19 to TRBJ2-3; D gene uncertain. The clonotype comes from a woman aged 55-69 years with acute or convalescent COVID-19. The CDR3 sequence is CASRSSAFTDTQYF. Here the CDR3 DNA reads TGTGCCAGTCGTTCCAGCGCCTTCACAGATACGCAGTATTTT. The entire variable domain, with the rest obtained from reference TRBV19 and TRBJ2-3, is as follows: DGGITQSPKYLFRKEGQNVTLSCEQNLNHDAMYWYRQDPGQGLRLIYYSQIVNDFQKGDIAEGYSVSREKKESFPLTVTSAQKNPTAFYLCASRSSAFTDTQYFGPGTRLTVL.